The T cell receptor (beta chain) under discussion was sequenced for a study of cytomegalovirus exposure and HLA in healthy donors. Though probably carrying unrecorded immune exposures, donors were nominally healthy at sampling. The germline CDR1 and CDR2 sequences are SGHTA and FQGTGA. Trimming shortened V by 4 bases and J by 4 bases, and 10 bases separated the two germline ends. The CDR3 spans 13 residues. Overall study results and limits: Only CMV serostatus was available as immune exposure information.

With regard to this clone: Its matching antigen is unknown.

PCR amplification relied on 60 Vbeta primers (plus 13 Jbeta primers). Profiling relied on immunoSEQ multiplex PCR, and the TCRdb table lists in-frame clones only, not all of them. Here the sample spans 100,000 to 150,000 clones, around 80% being singletons. The V call is TRBV7-3, the J call TRBJ1-1; possibly TRBD1 for D (5 bases). The clonotype was recovered from a female donor in good health and CMV-seronegative. The sample taken for sequencing was PBMCs. This CDR3 reads CASSWSQGTEAFF. In DNA, the CDR3 is TGTGCCAGCAGCTGGAGTCAGGGCACTGAAGCTTTCTTT.